This T cell receptor (beta chain) was obtained from a study of blood T cell repertoires in COVID-19. Looking at the study overall: Some COVID-19 samples were acute and others convalescent; all came from the United States, Italy and Spain. T cells, B-cell-depleted T cells, or PBMCs supplied cDNA or gDNA.

Study processing details: Quantification of nucleated cells was approximated via reference gene primer amplification. Clones were sequenced by immunoSEQ multiplex PCR, and TCRdb holds only the in-frame ones, with some missing. That table gives V, J and clone size, and the DNA gave D and trimming. The data contain just over 90,000 clones, 85% to 90% of them singletons. With 1 base removed from V and 5 bases from J, the gap between germline ends came to 12 bases. The CDR3 runs to 14 residues. CDR1 is SEHNR and CDR2 is FQNEAQ in the germline V gene (reference sequence). The chain uses TRBV7-9 and TRBJ2-7, with D possibly TRBD2 on 6 matching bases. The receptor's source is a human donor with active COVID-19. The donor label of this sample is uncertain. The source material was peripheral blood. CDR3 residues: CASSLGVGGNEQYF. For the CDR3, the DNA is TGTGCCAGCAGCTTAGGGGTCGGAGGGAACGAGCAGTACTTC.